The sample holds many counts of the clone carrying this TCR beta chain. These data originate in a study of T cells in Graves' hyperthyroidism and ophthalmopathy. Researchers took RNA transcripts and amplified the TCR beta CDR3 regions from them. The TCR CDR3 was amplified in a first-round RT-PCR using the HTBI primer set. A single record per CDR3 protein comes from TCRdb applying MiXCR to the multiplex PCR reads. The sample holds about 600,000 distinct CDR3 sequences; 12% to 15% are singletons and the top ten take roughly 7.7%. The CDR3 runs to 14 residues. Germline V gene data show CDR1 as SGHTA and CDR2 as FQGTGA. V lost 4 bases and J lost 6; bases outside the gene matches: 6.

Material for sequencing was blood. This chain uses TRBV7-3 with TRBJ2-7; 10 nucleotides agree with TRBD2. The origin of this receptor is a woman under 30 with Graves' ophthalmopathy. The CDR3 protein is CASSYSGRAAEQYF. Here the CDR3 DNA reads TGTGCCAGCAGCTACAGCGGGAGGGCAGCCGAGCAGTACTTC. The full variable domain, rest sourced from reference TRBV7-3 and TRBJ2-7, is GAGVSQTPSNKVTEKGKYVELRCDPISGHTALYWYRQSLGQGPEFLIYFQGTGAADDSGLPNDRFFAVRPEGSVSTLKIQRTERGDSAVYLCASSYSGRAAEQYFGPGTRLTVT.